Below, 9 T cell receptor beta chains from the same sample are listed, as sequenced in a study of blood T cell repertoires in COVID-19 (dated by TCRdb to 2020 to 2021). The library was generated by the immunoSEQ multiplex PCR assay. Entries here come from immuneACCESS through TCRdb and include only in-frame sequences with V and J called. Some clones fail to appear in such tables; in the studies checked, an unresolved V gene covers under half of the shortfall, and the cause of the remainder is unknown. The sample table holds roughly 250,000 clones, of which approximately 85% were seen once. The top ten hold roughly 4.3% of the sample. The material sequenced was PBMCs or T cells enriched from blood (not recorded which). These TCRs come from a woman in her twenties or thirties who had recovered from COVID-19.

The chain carries TRBV28 and TRBJ2-3; no definite D call. The CDR3 sequence is 11 residues long. The V gene lost 2 bases and the J gene lost 6 bases, with 3 bases spanning the gap. From germline, CDR1 is MDHEN and CDR2 SYDVKM. The CDR3 DNA reads TGTGCCAGCAGTTTAGCGGATACGCAGTATTTT. Its translation: CASSLADTQYF.

This sequence joins TRBV28 and TRBJ1-5, with D possibly matching TRBD1 (6 bases). Germline assignment: CDR1 MDHEN and CDR2 SYDVKM. This CDR3 region has 17 residues. V shed 3 bases and J shed 1 base, with 16 bases lying between them. The CDR3 protein is CASSFGGAGGSNQPQHF. The CDR3 region has the DNA TGTGCCAGCAGTTTCGGGGGGGCCGGAGGGAGCAATCAGCCCCAGCATTTT.

This chain links TRBV9 with TRBJ1-2, with D perhaps matching TRBD1 (6 bases). Germline values: CDR1 SGDLS, CDR2 YYNGEE. The CDR3 loop spans 14 amino acids. Trimming pared 2 bases from V and 6 bases from J, leaving 14 bases between. The CDR3 loop reads CASSVRGAFDGYTF. CDR3 DNA: TGTGCCAGCAGCGTCAGGGGCGCATTTGATGGCTACACCTTC.

The sample holds many counts of this clone. V is TRBV19 and J is TRBJ1-3; maybe TRBD1 (5 bases). Trimming took 7 bases from V and 1 from J, leaving 11 bases between them. CDR1 LNHDA and CDR2 SQIVND come from the germline V gene (reference sequence). The CDR3 contains 14 residues. The CDR3 region has the DNA TGTGCCAGTAAGTCTGGGGCGTCTGGAAACACCATATATTTT. Its translation is CASKSGASGNTIYF. Complete variable domain (other parts from reference TRBV19 and TRBJ1-3): DGGITQSPKYLFRKEGQNVTLSCEQNLNHDAMYWYRQDPGQGLRLIYYSQIVNDFQKGDIAEGYSVSREKKESFPLTVTSAQKNPTAFYLCASKSGASGNTIYFGEGSWLTVV.

A note on this clone: Other DNA sequences in the sample encode the same CDR3. This chain connects TRBV28 to TRBJ1-1, with D hard to call. The germline V and J ends were trimmed by 3 bases and 1 base, with 6 bases remaining between them. The CDR3 has 13 amino acids. Germline V gene lookup returns CDR1 MDHEN and CDR2 SYDVKM. CDR3 amino acids: CASSFGGNTEAFF. The CDR3, as DNA: TGTGCCAGCAGTTTTGGAGGGAACACTGAAGCTTTCTTT.

The rearrangement joins TRBV19 to TRBJ2-1; TRBD1 agrees at 9 bases. This CDR3 contains 18 residues. Per the germline V gene, CDR1 is LNHDA and CDR2 is SQIVND (reference sequence). With 0 bases clipped from V and 7 bases from J, the junction kept 13 bases outside the gene matches. The CDR3 bases are TGTGCCAGTAGTATAGATCTCTCCGGGACAGGGTTTTGGAATGAGCAGTTCTTC. It encodes CASSIDLSGTGFWNEQFF.

This clone was found a few times. The chain combines TRBV28 with TRBJ2-1; TRBD2 matches at 10 bases. The CDR3 has 15 amino acids. Losses at the gene ends were 6 bases for V and 8 bases for J; bases not matched to a gene: 10. CDR1 and CDR2 (germline): MDHEN, SYDVKM. The CDR3 spells CASSPSGRAKDEQFF. The DNA of the CDR3 is TGTGCCAGCAGCCCGAGCGGGAGGGCCAAGGATGAGCAGTTCTTC.

This clone is large by share. The chain has TRBV10-3 and TRBJ2-7; tentative D call: TRBD2 (6 bases). The CDR3 totals 14 residues. The germline gives CDR1 ENHRY, CDR2 SYGVKD. The V gene lost 6 bases and the J gene lost 1 base, with 13 bases spanning the gap. Here the CDR3 DNA reads TGTGCCATCAGGACCGGGACTTCATCCTACGAGCAGTACTTC. Translating it yields CAIRTGTSSYEQYF.

Note on this clone: Other DNA sequences within the sample encode an identical CDR3. The chain combines TRBV9 with TRBJ2-1, with TRBD2 identical over 7 bases. CDR1 is SGDLS and CDR2 is YYNGEE in the germline V gene. The CDR3 sequence is 15 residues long. J gave up 2 bases and V 0 bases, and 2 bases lay outside the gene matches. The CDR3 here is CASSVAGGTYNEQFF. For the CDR3, the DNA is TGTGCCAGCAGCGTAGCGGGAGGAACCTACAATGAGCAGTTCTTC.